These 15 T cell receptor beta chains came from one sample sequenced in a study of cytomegalovirus exposure and HLA in healthy donors. PCR involved 60 Vbeta and 13 Jbeta primers. Clones were sequenced by immunoSEQ multiplex PCR, and TCRdb holds only the in-frame ones, with some missing. Its clone listing holds some 47,000 clones. The sequenced material came from PBMCs. The receptors originated from a woman aged 40-49 years in good health and CMV-seronegative.

V and J are TRBV28 and TRBJ1-5; maybe TRBD1 (6 bases). CDR1 MDHEN and CDR2 SYDVKM come from the germline V gene. The CDR3 covers 16 residues. Between the trimmed V and J ends, which lost 5 bases and 2 bases, there was a span of 16 bases. Here the CDR3 DNA reads TGTGCCAGCAGTGCAAAGACAGGTTACGGCAATCAGCCCCAGCATTTT. Translated, it gives CASSAKTGYGNQPQHF.

In the case of this clone: The junction shows a germline mismatch at one end, possibly a read error. This sequence joins TRBV11-2 and TRBJ2-1, with D hard to call. The CDR3 runs to 16 residues. CDR1 and CDR2 from the germline V gene are SGHAT and FQNNGV. The CDR3 here is CASSRMLSHSDNEQFF. The CDR3 region has the DNA TGTGCCAGCAGCCGTATGTTGAGCCACTCCGACAATGAGCAGTTCTTC.

The chain recombines TRBV7-3 with TRBJ2-2, with 7 bases lining up with TRBD1. The J segment lost 7 bases and the V segment lost 3 bases, leaving 2 bases of the junction unmatched. This CDR3 is 13 amino acids long. Per germline, CDR1 SGHTA and CDR2 FQGTGA. The CDR3 nucleotides are TGTGCCAGCAGCTTCCAGGGGGACGGGGAGCTGTTTTTT. Protein product: CASSFQGDGELFF. The full variable domain, its missing parts supplied by reference TRBV7-3 and TRBJ2-2, is GAGVSQTPSNKVTEKGKYVELRCDPISGHTALYWYRQSLGQGPEFLIYFQGTGAADDSGLPNDRFFAVRPEGSVSTLKIQRTERGDSAVYLCASSFQGDGELFFGEGSRLTVL.

In the case of this clone: The germline gene is not matched at one end of the junction; a read error may be the cause. V is TRBV7-2 and J is TRBJ1-1; 9 nucleotides agree with TRBD1. The CDR3 loop spans 15 amino acids. Germline V lookup: CDR1 SGHTA, CDR2 FQGNSA. The CDR3, as DNA: TGTGCCAGCAGCTCCGGGACAGGGATAGGCACTGAAGATTTCTTT. Its protein product is CASSSGTGIGTEDFF.

A remark on this clone: One end of the junction is discordant with germline, which a read error may explain. The V and J genes are TRBV7-9 and TRBJ1-2; 9 bases fit TRBD1. Germline-derived CDR1 and CDR2 are SEHNR and FQNEAQ (reference sequence). The CDR3 totals 12 residues. In DNA, the CDR3 is TGTGCCAGCAGCTTTACGGACAGGGGCTGCACCTTC. Translated, it gives CASSFTDRGCTF.

According to its frequency, this clone is medium-sized. The rearrangement joins TRBV4-3 to TRBJ1-1; the D gene is possibly TRBD1 (5 bases). Germline CDR1 is LGHNA and CDR2 is YSLEER. This CDR3 has 14 amino acids. V lost 1 base to trimming and J lost 1 base, with 7 bases between them. This CDR3 reads CASSQVGANTEAFF. The CDR3 DNA is TGCGCCAGCAGCCAAGTTGGGGCGAACACTGAAGCTTTCTTT.

This chain links TRBV6-6 with TRBJ2-2; 9 nucleotides line up with TRBD2. V was pared by 2 bases and J by 8 bases, with 6 bases of the junction left unmatched. Germline assignment: CDR1 MNHNY and CDR2 SVGAGI (reference sequence). The CDR3 length is 15 residues. The chain's CDR3 is CASSYRREGRGELFF. The CDR3 coding sequence is TGTGCCAGCAGTTACCGGCGGGAGGGCCGAGGGGAGCTGTTTTTT.

This chain links TRBV6-1 with TRBJ1-2; D gene ambiguous. Germline CDR1 MNHNS, CDR2 SASEGT. Trimming removed 10 bases from V and 7 bases from J, with 16 bases in between. The CDR3 has 12 residues. The CDR3, as DNA: TGTGCCACTGATGGAGGGCTTTCTGGCTACACCTTC. This encodes CATDGGLSGYTF.

Worth noting for this clone: One junction end does not reproduce the germline sequence, and a read error may be involved. J is TRBJ1-1 and V is TRBV30, with D hard to call. This CDR3 has 15 amino acids. Germline CDR1 GTSNPN, CDR2 SVGIG (reference sequence). The CDR3 region is CAGRAGSEGNTEAFF. The CDR3 DNA reads as TGTGCCGGGAGGGCTGGGTCAGAGGGGAACACTGAAGCTTTCTTT.

The chain employs TRBV10-3 and TRBJ1-2; 8 positions match TRBD1. V lost 7 bases and J lost 6; bases outside the gene matches: 10. The CDR3 runs to 14 residues. CDR1 and CDR2 from the germline V gene are ENHRY and SYGVKD. The CDR3 DNA reads as TGTGCCATCACCGCGGGACAGGTAAACCATGGCTACACCTTC. Encoded protein: CAITAGQVNHGYTF.

V usage is TRBV27 and J usage is TRBJ2-7, with 7 bases that match TRBD1. The CDR3 consists of 13 residues. Per the germline V gene, CDR1 is MNHEY and CDR2 is SMNVEV (reference sequence). J lost 5 bases, V lost 6 bases, and 7 bases had no gene match. CDR3 loop: CASRGYRGDEQYF. CDR3 in DNA: TGTGCCAGCAGGGGATACAGGGGCGACGAGCAGTACTTC.

This sequence joins TRBV11-2 and TRBJ1-2; unclear D gene. Germline-derived CDR1 and CDR2 are SGHAT and FQNNGV. V was clipped by 1 base and J by 4 bases, with 7 bases between them. The CDR3 totals 13 residues. CDR3 nucleotides: TGTGCCAGCAGCTTAGGAGGCGGCTATGGCTACACCTTC. It encodes CASSLGGGYGYTF.

The rearrangement joins TRBV9 to TRBJ1-2; the match to TRBD1 covers 7 bases. Trimming at V came to 3 bases and at J to 11 bases, leaving 4 bases not matched to a gene. This CDR3 has 11 amino acids. Germline V lookup: CDR1 SGDLS, CDR2 YYNGEE. The CDR3 DNA sequence: TGTGCCAGCAGCGCGGACAGGTGGTACACCTTC. Translation gives CASSADRWYTF.

The V and J genes are TRBV10-3 and TRBJ2-7, with D maybe TRBD2 (6 bases). Germline lookup yields CDR1 ENHRY and CDR2 SYGVKD. The CDR3 loop spans 15 amino acids. The V end lost 3 bases, the J end lost 4 bases, and 16 bases lay between the germline ends. The DNA of the CDR3 is TGTGCCATCAGTGAAATCGAGCGGGTGACTTACGAGCAGTACTTC. This codes for CAISEIERVTYEQYF.

This chain uses TRBV5-1 with TRBJ2-2, with TRBD1 as a possible D gene (6 bases). Germline V lookup: CDR1 SGHRS, CDR2 YFSETQ. V lost 0 bases to trimming and J lost 3 bases, with 6 bases between them. The CDR3 extends over 14 amino acids. The CDR3 bases are TGCGCCAGCAGCTTGGAGGGGGACACCGGGGAGCTGTTTTTT. Translated, it gives CASSLEGDTGELFF.